The rows below give T cell receptor beta chains drawn from one sample of a study of cytomegalovirus exposure and HLA in healthy donors. Generated by immunoSEQ multiplex PCR, the TCRdb table keeps only in-frame clones and is missing some. This repertoire shows a few hundred thousand clones, under 90% found once; its top ten account for about 0.29%. The sequenced sample was PBMCs. The receptors stem from a girl aged 2 to 10 in good health and CMV-seronegative. CDR3s leave out the opening cysteine and the closing phenylalanine or tryptophan.

j_call: TRBJ1-4
v_call: TRBV5-1
cdr3_aa: ASSQRTGTNEKLF

j_call: TRBJ1-2
v_call: TRBV7-8
cdr3_aa: ASSLQGAYRLRVTGYT

j_call: TRBJ2-1
v_call: TRBV11-3
cdr3_aa: ASSPDSGEQF

j_call: TRBJ1-6
v_call: TRBV30
cdr3_aa: AWNWVGANSPLH

j_call: TRBJ1-1
v_call: TRBV7-2
cdr3_aa: ASSFGTGSTEAF

j_call: TRBJ2-3
v_call: TRBV9
cdr3_aa: ASSVAPGSTDTQY

j_call: TRBJ2-5
v_call: TRBV5-4
cdr3_aa: ASSTGLAGGQETQY

j_call: TRBJ2-3
v_call: TRBV12-5
cdr3_aa: ASGLVRERVTDTQY

j_call: TRBJ2-5
v_call: TRBV7-2
cdr3_aa: ASSPGLAGGLETQY

j_call: TRBJ1-2
v_call: TRBV6-6
cdr3_aa: ASSPTGTGTYGYT

j_call: TRBJ2-7
v_call: TRBV4-1
cdr3_aa: ASSLGTSGGFGYEQY

j_call: TRBJ1-5
v_call: TRBV28
cdr3_aa: ASRNRVIGNQPQH

j_call: TRBJ2-1
v_call: TRBV5-1
cdr3_aa: ASSTSGLSYNEQF

j_call: TRBJ2-2
v_call: TRBV5-7
cdr3_aa: ASSPDRGVGTGELF

j_call: TRBJ2-1
v_call: TRBV7-2
cdr3_aa: ASSLESQLRQF

j_call: TRBJ2-6
v_call: TRBV27
cdr3_aa: ASRPSSGANVLT

j_call: TRBJ2-1
v_call: TRBV28
cdr3_aa: ASSLGLAIYNEQF

j_call: TRBJ2-7
v_call: TRBV28
cdr3_aa: ASTPLTGTWEQY

j_call: TRBJ2-7
v_call: TRBV5-1
cdr3_aa: ASSLGAGADYEQY

j_call: TRBJ1-5
v_call: TRBV28
cdr3_aa: ASSLWPIGGQPQH

j_call: TRBJ2-2
v_call: TRBV18
cdr3_aa: ASSPPTRAGELF

j_call: TRBJ2-7
v_call: TRBV28
cdr3_aa: ASGVGRSRPGLSYEQY

j_call: TRBJ1-1
v_call: TRBV6-1
cdr3_aa: ASSGNRGGTEAF

j_call: TRBJ2-7
v_call: TRBV28
cdr3_aa: ASSFIEGDRSYEQY

j_call: TRBJ2-7
v_call: TRBV6-1
cdr3_aa: ASSEGPSGGGEQY

j_call: TRBJ2-7
v_call: TRBV18
cdr3_aa: ASSPPWTGGSYEQY

j_call: TRBJ2-7
v_call: TRBV27
cdr3_aa: ASSFAGGPTAIEQY

j_call: TRBJ2-2
v_call: TRBV7-8
cdr3_aa: ASSPSGRDTGELF

j_call: TRBJ1-4
v_call: TRBV7-6
cdr3_aa: ASSPAGGAGNEKLF

j_call: TRBJ1-4
v_call: TRBV7-6
cdr3_aa: ASSLDRGREKLF

j_call: TRBJ1-2
v_call: TRBV28
cdr3_aa: ASSFFPGNYGYT

j_call: TRBJ2-4
v_call: TRBV7-6
cdr3_aa: ASSYELAGGKNIQY

j_call: TRBJ2-3
v_call: TRBV25-1
cdr3_aa: ASSEYSQRDGTQY

j_call: TRBJ2-1
v_call: TRBV6-5
cdr3_aa: ASRTTSGGIYEQF

j_call: TRBJ2-7
v_call: TRBV5-1
cdr3_aa: ASSLQGFLEYEQY

j_call: TRBJ2-7
v_call: TRBV7-8
cdr3_aa: ASSLVLAGGPYEQY

j_call: TRBJ2-5
v_call: TRBV19
cdr3_aa: ASSIGDRGRLWETQY

j_call: TRBJ2-3
v_call: TRBV4-1
cdr3_aa: ASRSGSTDTQY

j_call: TRBJ2-2
v_call: TRBV15
cdr3_aa: ATSRGTYPNTGELF

j_call: TRBJ2-5
v_call: TRBV2
cdr3_aa: ASSGLAGIGETQY

j_call: TRBJ2-5
v_call: TRBV15
cdr3_aa: ATSRDGAGGVGETQY

j_call: .
v_call: TRBV4-1
cdr3_aa: ASSQDAGTSGYEQY

j_call: TRBJ1-1
v_call: TRBV14
cdr3_aa: ASSHNRAGRAF

j_call: TRBJ2-2
v_call: TRBV5-1
cdr3_aa: ASSLRTATGELF

j_call: TRBJ2-2
v_call: TRBV28
cdr3_aa: ASTRRMVRGSAGELF